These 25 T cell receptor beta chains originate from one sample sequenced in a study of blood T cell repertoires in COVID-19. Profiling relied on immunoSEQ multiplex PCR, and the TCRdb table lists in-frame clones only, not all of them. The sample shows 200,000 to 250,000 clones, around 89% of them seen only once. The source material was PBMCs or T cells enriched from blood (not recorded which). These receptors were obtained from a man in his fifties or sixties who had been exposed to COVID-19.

The CDR3 region is CAWSSGNSPLHF. The CDR3 bases are TGTGCCTGGAGTTCCGGGAATTCACCCCTCCACTTT. This chain connects TRBV30 to TRBJ1-6; unclear D gene. Deletions cut 2 bases from V and 7 bases from J, with 6 bases between. The V gene's germline CDR1 is GTSNPN and CDR2 SVGIG (reference sequence). The CDR3 runs to 12 residues.

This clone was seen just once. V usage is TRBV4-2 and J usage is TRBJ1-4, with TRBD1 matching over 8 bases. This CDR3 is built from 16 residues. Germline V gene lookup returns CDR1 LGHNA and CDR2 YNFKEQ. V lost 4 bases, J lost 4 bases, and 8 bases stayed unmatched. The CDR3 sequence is CASSLAQGAFNEKLFF. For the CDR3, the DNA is TGTGCCAGCAGCCTAGCTCAGGGGGCTTTTAATGAAAAACTGTTTTTT.

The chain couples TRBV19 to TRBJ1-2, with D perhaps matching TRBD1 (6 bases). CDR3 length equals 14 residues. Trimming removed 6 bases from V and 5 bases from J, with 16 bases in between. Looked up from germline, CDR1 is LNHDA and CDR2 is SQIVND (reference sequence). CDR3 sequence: CASRRTTQGYGYTF. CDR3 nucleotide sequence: TGTGCCAGTAGGCGAACAACCCAGGGGTATGGCTACACCTTC. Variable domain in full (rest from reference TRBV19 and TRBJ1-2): DGGITQSPKYLFRKEGQNVTLSCEQNLNHDAMYWYRQDPGQGLRLIYYSQIVNDFQKGDIAEGYSVSREKKESFPLTVTSAQKNPTAFYLCASRRTTQGYGYTFGSGTRLTVV.

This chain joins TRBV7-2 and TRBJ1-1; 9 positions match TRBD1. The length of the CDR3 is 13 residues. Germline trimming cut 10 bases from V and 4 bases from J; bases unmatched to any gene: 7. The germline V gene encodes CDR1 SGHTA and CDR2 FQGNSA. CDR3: CAIGTGWGTEAFF. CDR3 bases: TGTGCCATAGGGACAGGGTGGGGCACTGAAGCTTTCTTT. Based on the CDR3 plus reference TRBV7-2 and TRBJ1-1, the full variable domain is GAGVSQSPSNKVTEKGKDVELRCDPISGHTALYWYRQSLGQGLEFLIYFQGNSAPDKSGLPSDRFSAERTGGSVSTLTIQRTQQEDSAVYLCAIGTGWGTEAFFGQGTRLTVV.

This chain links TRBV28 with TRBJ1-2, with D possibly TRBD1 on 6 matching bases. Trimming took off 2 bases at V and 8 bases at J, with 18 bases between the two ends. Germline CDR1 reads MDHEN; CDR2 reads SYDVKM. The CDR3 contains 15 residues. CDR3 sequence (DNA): TGTGCCAGCAGTTTAAGGGTCGTCAGGGGCGGAGGCTACACCTTC. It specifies CASSLRVVRGGGYTF.

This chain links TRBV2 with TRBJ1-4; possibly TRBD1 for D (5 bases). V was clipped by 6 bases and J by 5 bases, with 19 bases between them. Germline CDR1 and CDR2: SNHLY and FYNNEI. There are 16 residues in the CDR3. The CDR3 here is CASSAHRGKRNEKLFF. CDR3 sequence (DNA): TGTGCCAGCAGCGCTCACCGGGGGAAAAGGAATGAAAAACTGTTTTTT.

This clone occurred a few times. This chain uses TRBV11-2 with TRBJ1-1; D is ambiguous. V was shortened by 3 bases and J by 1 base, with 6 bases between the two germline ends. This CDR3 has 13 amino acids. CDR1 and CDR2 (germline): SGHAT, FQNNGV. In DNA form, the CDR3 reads TGTGCCAGCAGCTTGGCAGAGAACACTGAAGCTTTCTTT. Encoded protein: CASSLAENTEAFF.

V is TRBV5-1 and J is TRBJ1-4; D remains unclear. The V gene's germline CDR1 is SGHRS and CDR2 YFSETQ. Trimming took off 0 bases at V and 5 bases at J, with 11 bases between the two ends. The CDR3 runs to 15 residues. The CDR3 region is CASSLGHRVNEKLFF. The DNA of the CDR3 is TGCGCCAGCAGCTTGGGACACCGCGTCAATGAAAAACTGTTTTTT. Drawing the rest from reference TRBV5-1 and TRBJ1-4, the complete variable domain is KAGVTQTPRYLIKTRGQQVTLSCSPISGHRSVSWYQQTPGQGLQFLFEYFSETQRNKGNFPGRFSGRQFSNSRSEMNVSTLELGDSALYLCASSLGHRVNEKLFFGSGTQLSVL.

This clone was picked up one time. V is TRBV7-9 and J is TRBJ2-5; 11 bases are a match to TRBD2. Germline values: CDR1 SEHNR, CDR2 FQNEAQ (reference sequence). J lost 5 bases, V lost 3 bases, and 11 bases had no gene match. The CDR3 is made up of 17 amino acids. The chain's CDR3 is CASSFGTLAGAGETQYF. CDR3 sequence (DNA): TGTGCCAGCAGCTTTGGTACACTAGCGGGAGCTGGGGAGACCCAGTACTTC. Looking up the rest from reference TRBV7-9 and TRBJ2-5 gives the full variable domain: DTGVSQNPRHKITKRGQNVTFRCDPISEHNRLYWYRQTLGQGPEFLTYFQNEAQLEKSRLLSDRFSAERPKGSFSTLEIQRTEQGDSAMYLCASSFGTLAGAGETQYFGPGTRLLVL.

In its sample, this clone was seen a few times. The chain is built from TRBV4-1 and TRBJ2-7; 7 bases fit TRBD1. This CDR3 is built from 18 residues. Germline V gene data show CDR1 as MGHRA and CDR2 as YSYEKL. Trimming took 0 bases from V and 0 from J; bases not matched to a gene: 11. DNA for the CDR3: TGCGCCAGCAGCCAAGAGGCACCGACAGGGCACTTCTCCTACGAGCAGTACTTC. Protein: CASSQEAPTGHFSYEQYF.

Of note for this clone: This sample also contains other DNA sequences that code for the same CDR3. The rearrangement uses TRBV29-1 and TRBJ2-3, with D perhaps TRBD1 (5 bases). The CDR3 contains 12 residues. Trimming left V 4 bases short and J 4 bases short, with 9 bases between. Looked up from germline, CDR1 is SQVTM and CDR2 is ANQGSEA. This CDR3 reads CSVAQGSDTQYF. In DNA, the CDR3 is TGCAGCGTTGCCCAGGGCTCAGATACGCAGTATTTT.

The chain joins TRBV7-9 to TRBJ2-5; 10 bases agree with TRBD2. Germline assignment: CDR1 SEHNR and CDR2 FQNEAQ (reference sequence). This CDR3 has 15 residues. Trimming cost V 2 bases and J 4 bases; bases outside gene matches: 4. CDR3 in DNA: TGTGCCAGCAGCTTAAGGACTAGCGGTGTAGAGACCCAGTACTTC. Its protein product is CASSLRTSGVETQYF.

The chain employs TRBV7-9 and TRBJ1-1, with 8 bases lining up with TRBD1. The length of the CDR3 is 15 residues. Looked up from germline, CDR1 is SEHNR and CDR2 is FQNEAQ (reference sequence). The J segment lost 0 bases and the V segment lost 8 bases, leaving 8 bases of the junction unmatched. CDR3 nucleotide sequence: TGTGCCAGCCGCGGACAGGGAACGATGAACACTGAAGCTTTCTTT. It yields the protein CASRGQGTMNTEAFF.

CDR3 residues: CASSPDSYNEQFF. CDR3 coding DNA: TGTGCCAGCAGCCCCGACAGTTACAATGAGCAGTTCTTC. The chain has TRBV14 and TRBJ2-1, with D possibly matching TRBD1 (5 bases). The CDR3 has 13 residues. Trimming removed 4 bases at V and 4 bases at J, with 8 bases between. Germline CDR1 is SGHDN and CDR2 is FVKESK.

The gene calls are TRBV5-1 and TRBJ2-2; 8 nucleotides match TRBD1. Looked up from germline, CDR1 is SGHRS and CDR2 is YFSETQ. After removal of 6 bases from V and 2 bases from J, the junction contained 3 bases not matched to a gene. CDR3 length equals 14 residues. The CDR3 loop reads CASTDRGNTGELFF. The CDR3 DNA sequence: TGCGCCAGCACCGACAGGGGAAACACCGGGGAGCTGTTTTTT.

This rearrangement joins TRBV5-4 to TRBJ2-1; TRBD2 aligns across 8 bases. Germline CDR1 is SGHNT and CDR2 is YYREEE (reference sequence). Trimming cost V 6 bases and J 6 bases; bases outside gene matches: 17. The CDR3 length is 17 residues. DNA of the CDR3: TGTGCCAGCACCCTCACGTCGGGGGGGGTGCGGGGCAATGAGCAGTTCTTC. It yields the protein CASTLTSGGVRGNEQFF.

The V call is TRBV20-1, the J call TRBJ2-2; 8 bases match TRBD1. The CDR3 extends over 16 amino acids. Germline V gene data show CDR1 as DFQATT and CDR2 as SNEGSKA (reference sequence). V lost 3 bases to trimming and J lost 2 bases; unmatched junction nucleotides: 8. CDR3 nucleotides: TGCAGTGCTAGTCCAGGGGGCGCAATAAACACCGGGGAGCTGTTTTTT. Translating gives CSASPGGAINTGELFF.

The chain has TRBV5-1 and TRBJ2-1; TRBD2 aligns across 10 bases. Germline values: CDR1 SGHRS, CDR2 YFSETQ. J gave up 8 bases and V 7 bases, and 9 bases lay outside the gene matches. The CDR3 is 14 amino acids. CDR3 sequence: CASGLAGVLDEQFF. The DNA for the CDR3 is TGCGCCAGCGGCCTAGCGGGAGTTTTGGATGAGCAGTTCTTC.

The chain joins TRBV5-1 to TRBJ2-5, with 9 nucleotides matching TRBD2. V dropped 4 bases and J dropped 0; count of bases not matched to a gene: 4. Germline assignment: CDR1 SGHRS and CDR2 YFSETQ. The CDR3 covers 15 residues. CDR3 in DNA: TGCGCCAGCAGCGACGCGGGAGGGAACCAAGAGACCCAGTACTTC. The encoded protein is CASSDAGGNQETQYF. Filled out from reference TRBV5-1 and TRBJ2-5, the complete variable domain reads KAGVTQTPRYLIKTRGQQVTLSCSPISGHRSVSWYQQTPGQGLQFLFEYFSETQRNKGNFPGRFSGRQFSNSRSEMNVSTLELGDSALYLCASSDAGGNQETQYFGPGTRLLVL.

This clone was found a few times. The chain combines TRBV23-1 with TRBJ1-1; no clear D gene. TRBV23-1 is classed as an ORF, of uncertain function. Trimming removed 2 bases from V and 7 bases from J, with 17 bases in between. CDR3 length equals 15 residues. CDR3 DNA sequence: TGCGCCAGCAGTCAACTGCGGAAGTGGAACGGTGAAGCTTTCTTT. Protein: CASSQLRKWNGEAFF.

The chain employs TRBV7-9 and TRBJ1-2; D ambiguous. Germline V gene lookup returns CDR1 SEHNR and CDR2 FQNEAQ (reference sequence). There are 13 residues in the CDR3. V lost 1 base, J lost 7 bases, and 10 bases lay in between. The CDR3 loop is CASSLVDRSGYTF. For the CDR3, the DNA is TGTGCCAGCAGCTTAGTGGATCGGAGTGGCTACACCTTC.

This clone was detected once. The CDR3 DNA is TGTGCCAGCAGCCCGCACAGACAGTATGAAAAACTGTTTTTT. This codes for CASSPHRQYEKLFF. V and J are TRBV3-1 (or the pseudogene TRBV3-2) and TRBJ1-4; possibly TRBD1 for D (5 bases). Germline V CDR1 and CDR2: LGHDT, YNNKEL (reference sequence). The CDR3 sequence is 14 residues long. V was cut by 4 bases and J by 6 bases, with 12 bases left in between.

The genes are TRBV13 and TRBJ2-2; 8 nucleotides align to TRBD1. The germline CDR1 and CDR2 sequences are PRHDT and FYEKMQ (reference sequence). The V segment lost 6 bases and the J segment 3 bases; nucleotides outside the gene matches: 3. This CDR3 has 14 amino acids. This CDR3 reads CASRTTGDTGELFF. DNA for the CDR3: TGTGCCAGCAGGACGACAGGGGACACCGGGGAGCTGTTTTTT.

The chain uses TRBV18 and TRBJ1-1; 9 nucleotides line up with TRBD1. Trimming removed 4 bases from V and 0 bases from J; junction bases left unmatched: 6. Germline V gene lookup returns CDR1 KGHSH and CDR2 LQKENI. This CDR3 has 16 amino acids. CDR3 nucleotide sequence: TGTGCCAGCTCACAGGGACAGGGTTATCTGAACACTGAAGCTTTCTTT. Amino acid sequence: CASSQGQGYLNTEAFF.

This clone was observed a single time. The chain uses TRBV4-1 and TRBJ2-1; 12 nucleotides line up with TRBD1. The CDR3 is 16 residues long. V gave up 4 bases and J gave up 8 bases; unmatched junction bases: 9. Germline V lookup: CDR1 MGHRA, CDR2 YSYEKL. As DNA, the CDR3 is TGCGCCAGCAGCCCGGCCGGGACAGGGGGCAGTTATGAGCAGTTCTTC. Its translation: CASSPAGTGGSYEQFF.